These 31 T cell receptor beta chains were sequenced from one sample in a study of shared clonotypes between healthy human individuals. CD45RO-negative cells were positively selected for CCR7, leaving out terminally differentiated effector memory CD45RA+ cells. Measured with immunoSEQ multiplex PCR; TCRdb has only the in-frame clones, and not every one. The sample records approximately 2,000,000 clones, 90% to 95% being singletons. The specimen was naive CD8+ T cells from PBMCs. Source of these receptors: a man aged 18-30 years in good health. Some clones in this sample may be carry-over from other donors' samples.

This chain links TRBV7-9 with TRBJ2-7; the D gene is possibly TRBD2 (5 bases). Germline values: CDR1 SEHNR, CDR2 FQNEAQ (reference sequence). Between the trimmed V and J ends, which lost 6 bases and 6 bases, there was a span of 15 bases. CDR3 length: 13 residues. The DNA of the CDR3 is TGTGCCAGCAGTCGAGAAGCGGCGCTCGAGCAGTACTTC. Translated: CASSREAALEQYF.

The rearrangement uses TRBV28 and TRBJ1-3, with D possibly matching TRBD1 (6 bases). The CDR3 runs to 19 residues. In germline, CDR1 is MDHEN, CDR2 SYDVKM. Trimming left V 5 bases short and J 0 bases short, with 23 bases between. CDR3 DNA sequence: TGTGCCAGCAGTCCATTCCCCAGGGGACCCGAAAGCTCTGGAAACACCATATATTTT. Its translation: CASSPFPRGPESSGNTIYF.

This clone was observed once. Here the CDR3 DNA reads TGTGCCACCAGCCCTGAACTCGGACCGGGCAGAAACATTCAGTACTTC. Protein product: CATSPELGPGRNIQYF. The V call is TRBV15, the J call TRBJ2-4, with D unresolved. V was pared by 5 bases and J by 6 bases, with 20 bases between. Germline CDR1 is LNHNV and CDR2 is YYDKDF (reference sequence). The CDR3 loop spans 16 amino acids.

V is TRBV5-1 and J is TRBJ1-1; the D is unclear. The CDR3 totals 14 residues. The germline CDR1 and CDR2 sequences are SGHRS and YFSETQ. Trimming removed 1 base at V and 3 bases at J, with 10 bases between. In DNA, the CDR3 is TGCGCCAGCAGCTTGATTAGGGTCGACACTGAAGCTTTCTTT. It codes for CASSLIRVDTEAFF.

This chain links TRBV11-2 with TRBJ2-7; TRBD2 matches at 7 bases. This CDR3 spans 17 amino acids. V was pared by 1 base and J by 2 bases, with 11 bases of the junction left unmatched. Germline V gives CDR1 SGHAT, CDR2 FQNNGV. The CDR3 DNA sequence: TGTGCCAGCAGCTTAGGTGTCCTGGGGGGGTTCACCTACGAGCAGTACTTC. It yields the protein CASSLGVLGGFTYEQYF.

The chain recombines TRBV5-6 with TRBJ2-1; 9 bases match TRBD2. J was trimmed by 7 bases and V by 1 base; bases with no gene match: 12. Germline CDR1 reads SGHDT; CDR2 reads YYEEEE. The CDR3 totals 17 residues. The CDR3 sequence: CASSLTWGGLAINEQFF. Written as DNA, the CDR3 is TGTGCCAGCAGCTTGACTTGGGGCGGACTAGCGATAAATGAGCAGTTCTTC.

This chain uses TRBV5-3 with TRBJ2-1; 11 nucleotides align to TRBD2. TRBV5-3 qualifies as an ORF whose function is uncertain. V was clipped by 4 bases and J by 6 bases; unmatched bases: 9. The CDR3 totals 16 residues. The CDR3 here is CARSPPSGRPPNEQFF. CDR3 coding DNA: TGTGCCAGAAGCCCACCTAGCGGGAGGCCTCCCAATGAGCAGTTCTTC.

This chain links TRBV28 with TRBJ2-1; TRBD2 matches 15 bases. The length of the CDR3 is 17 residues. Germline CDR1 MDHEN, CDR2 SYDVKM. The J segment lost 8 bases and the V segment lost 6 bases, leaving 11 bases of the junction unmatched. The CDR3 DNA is TGTGCCAGCAGCCCTGCTCGGACTAGCGGGAGGGTCGATGAGCAGTTCTTC. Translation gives CASSPARTSGRVDEQFF.

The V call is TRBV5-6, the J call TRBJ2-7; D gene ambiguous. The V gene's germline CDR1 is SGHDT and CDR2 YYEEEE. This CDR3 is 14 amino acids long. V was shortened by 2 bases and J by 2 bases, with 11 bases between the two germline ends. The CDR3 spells CASSFSFVAYEQYF. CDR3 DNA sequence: TGTGCCAGCAGCTTCAGTTTCGTCGCCTACGAGCAGTACTTC.

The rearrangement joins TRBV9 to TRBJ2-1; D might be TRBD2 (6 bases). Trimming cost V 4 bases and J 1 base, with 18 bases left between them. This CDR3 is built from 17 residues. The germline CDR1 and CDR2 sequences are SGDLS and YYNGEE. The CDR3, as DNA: TGTGCCAGCAGCCAAGGAGGGGTTCTCATTTCCTACAATGAGCAGTTCTTC. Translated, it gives CASSQGGVLISYNEQFF.

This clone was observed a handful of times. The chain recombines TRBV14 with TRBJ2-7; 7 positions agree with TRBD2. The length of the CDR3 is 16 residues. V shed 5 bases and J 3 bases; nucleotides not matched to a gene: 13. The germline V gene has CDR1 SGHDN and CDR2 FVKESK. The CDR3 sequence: CASSTGPSGIYYEQYF. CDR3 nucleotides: TGTGCCAGCAGCACGGGCCCTAGCGGAATCTACTACGAGCAGTACTTC.

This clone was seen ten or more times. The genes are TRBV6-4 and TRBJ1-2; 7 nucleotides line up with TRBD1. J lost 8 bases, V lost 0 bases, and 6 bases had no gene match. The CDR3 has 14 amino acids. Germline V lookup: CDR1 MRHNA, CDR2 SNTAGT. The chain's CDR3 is CASSDSDRVEGYTF. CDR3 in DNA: TGTGCCAGCAGTGACTCCGACAGGGTGGAGGGCTACACCTTC.

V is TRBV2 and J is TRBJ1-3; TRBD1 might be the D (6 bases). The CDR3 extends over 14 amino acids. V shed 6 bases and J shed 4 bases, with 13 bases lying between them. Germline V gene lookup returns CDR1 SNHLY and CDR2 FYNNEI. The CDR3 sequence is CASRGGRFGNTIYF. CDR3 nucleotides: TGTGCCAGCAGGGGGGGGCGGTTCGGAAACACCATATATTTT.

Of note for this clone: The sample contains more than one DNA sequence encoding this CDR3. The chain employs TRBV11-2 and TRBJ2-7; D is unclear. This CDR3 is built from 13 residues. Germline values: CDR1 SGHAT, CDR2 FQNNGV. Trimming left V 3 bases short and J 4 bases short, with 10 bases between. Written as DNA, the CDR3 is TGTGCCAGCAGCTTCGGTTCGCCATACGAGCAGTACTTC. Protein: CASSFGSPYEQYF.

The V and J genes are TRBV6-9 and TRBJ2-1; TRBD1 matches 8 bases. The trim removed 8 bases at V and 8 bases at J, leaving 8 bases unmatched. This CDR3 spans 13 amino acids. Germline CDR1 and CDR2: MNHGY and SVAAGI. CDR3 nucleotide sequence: TGTGCCAGCGAGACCAGGGGGCTATATGAGCAGTTCTTC. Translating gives CASETRGLYEQFF.

The CDR3 sequence is CATSDRSTGSGNTIYF. CDR3 nucleotides: TGTGCCACCAGTGATAGATCAACAGGGAGTGGAAACACCATATATTTT. The rearrangement joins TRBV15 to TRBJ1-3; perhaps TRBD1 as D (6 bases). From germline, CDR1 is LNHNV and CDR2 YYDKDF (reference sequence). V lost 6 bases, J lost 3 bases, and 18 bases lay in between. This CDR3 comprises 16 residues.

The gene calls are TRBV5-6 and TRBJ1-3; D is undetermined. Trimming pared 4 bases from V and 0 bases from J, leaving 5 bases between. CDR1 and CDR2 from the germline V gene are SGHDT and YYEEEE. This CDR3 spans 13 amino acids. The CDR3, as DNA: TGTGCCAGCAGCGGCGGCTCTGGAAACACCATATATTTT. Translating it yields CASSGGSGNTIYF.

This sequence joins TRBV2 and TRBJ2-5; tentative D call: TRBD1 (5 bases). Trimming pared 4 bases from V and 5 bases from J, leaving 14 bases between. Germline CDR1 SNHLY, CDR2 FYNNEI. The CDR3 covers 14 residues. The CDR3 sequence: CASSALGPRETQYF. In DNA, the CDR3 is TGTGCCAGCAGTGCACTGGGGCCCCGGGAGACCCAGTACTTC.

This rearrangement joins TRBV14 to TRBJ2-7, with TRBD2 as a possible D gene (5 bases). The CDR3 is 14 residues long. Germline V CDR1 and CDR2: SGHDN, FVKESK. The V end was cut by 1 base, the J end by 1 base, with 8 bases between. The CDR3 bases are TGTGCCAGCAGCCAAGTGCTAGCTTCCTACGAGCAGTACTTC. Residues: CASSQVLASYEQYF.

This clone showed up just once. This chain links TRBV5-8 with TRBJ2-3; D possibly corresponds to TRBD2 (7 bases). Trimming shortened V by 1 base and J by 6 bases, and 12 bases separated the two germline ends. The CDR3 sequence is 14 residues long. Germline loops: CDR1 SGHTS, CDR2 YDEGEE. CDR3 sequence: CASSLYGGLDTQYF. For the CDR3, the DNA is TGTGCCAGCAGCTTGTACGGGGGGCTGGATACGCAGTATTTT.

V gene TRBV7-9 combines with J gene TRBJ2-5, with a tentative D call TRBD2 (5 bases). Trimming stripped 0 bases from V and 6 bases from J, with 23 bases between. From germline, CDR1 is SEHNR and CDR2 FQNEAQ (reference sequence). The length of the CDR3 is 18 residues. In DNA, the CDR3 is TGTGCCAGCAGCTTAGCTCGGGGAGTGGCCAAATGGGAGAAGACCCAGTACTTC. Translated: CASSLARGVAKWEKTQYF. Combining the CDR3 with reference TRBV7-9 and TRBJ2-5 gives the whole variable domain DTGVSQNPRHKITKRGQNVTFRCDPISEHNRLYWYRQTLGQGPEFLTYFQNEAQLEKSRLLSDRFSAERPKGSFSTLEIQRTEQGDSAMYLCASSLARGVAKWEKTQYFGPGTRLLVL.

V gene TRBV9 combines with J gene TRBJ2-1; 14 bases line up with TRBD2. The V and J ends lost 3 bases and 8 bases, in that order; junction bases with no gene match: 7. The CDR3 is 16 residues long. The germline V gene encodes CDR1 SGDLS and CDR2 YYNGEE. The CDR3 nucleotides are TGTGCCAGCAGCGGGGGACTAGCGGGAGACTATCATGAGCAGTTCTTC. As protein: CASSGGLAGDYHEQFF.

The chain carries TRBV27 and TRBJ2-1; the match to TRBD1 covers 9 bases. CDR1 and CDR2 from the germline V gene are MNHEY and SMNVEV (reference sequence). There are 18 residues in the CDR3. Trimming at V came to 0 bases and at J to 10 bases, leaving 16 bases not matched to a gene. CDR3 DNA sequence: TGTGCCAGCAGTTTATCGACCGCGAGCGGGACAGGGCGCGGCGAGCAGTTCTTC. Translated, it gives CASSLSTASGTGRGEQFF.

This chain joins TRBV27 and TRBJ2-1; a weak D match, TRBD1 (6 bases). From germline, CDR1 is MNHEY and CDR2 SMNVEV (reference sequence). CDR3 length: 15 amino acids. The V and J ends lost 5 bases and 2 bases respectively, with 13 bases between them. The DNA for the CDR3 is TGTGCCAGCAGTCCCGGACAGAACCCCTACAATGAGCAGTTCTTC. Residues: CASSPGQNPYNEQFF.

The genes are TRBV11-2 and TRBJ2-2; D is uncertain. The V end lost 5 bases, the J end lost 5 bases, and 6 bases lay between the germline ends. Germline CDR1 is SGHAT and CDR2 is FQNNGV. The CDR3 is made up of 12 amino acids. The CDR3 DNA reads TGTGCCAGCAGCGACGATACCGGGGAGCTGTTTTTT. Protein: CASSDDTGELFF.

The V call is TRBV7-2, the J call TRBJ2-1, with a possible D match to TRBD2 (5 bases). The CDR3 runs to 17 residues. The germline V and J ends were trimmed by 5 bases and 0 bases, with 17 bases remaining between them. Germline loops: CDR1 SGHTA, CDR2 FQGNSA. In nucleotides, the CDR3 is TGTGCCAGCAGCCCAACGTCCGGGAAGAGCTCCTACAATGAGCAGTTCTTC. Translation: CASSPTSGKSSYNEQFF.

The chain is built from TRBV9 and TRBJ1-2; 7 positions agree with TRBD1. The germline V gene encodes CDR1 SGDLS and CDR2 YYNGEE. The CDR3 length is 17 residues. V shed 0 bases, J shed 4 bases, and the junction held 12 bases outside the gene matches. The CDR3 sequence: CASSVENPGGGSYGYTF. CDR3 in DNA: TGTGCCAGCAGCGTAGAAAACCCCGGAGGGGGCAGCTATGGCTACACCTTC.

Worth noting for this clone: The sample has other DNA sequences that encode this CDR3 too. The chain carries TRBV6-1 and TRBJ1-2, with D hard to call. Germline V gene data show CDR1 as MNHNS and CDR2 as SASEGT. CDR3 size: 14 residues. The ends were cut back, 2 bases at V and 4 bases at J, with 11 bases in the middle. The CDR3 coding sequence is TGTGCCAGCAGTGAATTCGGCGGATCCTATGGCTACACCTTC. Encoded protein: CASSEFGGSYGYTF.

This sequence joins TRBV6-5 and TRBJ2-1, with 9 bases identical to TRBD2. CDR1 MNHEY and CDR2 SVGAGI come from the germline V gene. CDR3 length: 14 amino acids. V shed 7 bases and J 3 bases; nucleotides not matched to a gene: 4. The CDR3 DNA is TGTGCCAGCAATGTAGCGGGGGACTACAATGAGCAGTTCTTC. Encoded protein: CASNVAGDYNEQFF.

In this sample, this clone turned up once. The CDR3 DNA reads TGTGCCAGCAGTCCCAGGACTAGTGGGCAGTACTTC. Translated, it gives CASSPRTSGQYF. V is TRBV28 and J is TRBJ2-7; 7 nucleotides match TRBD2. Germline CDR1 and CDR2: MDHEN and SYDVKM. The CDR3 has 12 amino acids. The V gene end was trimmed by 5 bases and the J gene end by 9 bases; junction bases not matched to a gene: 7.

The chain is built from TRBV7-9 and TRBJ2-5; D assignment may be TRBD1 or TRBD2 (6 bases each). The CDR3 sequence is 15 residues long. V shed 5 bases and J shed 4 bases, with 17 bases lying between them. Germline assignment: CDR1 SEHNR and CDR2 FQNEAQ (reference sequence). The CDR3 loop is CASSPQLGGSETQYF. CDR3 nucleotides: TGTGCCAGCAGCCCACAATTGGGGGGCTCAGAGACCCAGTACTTC.